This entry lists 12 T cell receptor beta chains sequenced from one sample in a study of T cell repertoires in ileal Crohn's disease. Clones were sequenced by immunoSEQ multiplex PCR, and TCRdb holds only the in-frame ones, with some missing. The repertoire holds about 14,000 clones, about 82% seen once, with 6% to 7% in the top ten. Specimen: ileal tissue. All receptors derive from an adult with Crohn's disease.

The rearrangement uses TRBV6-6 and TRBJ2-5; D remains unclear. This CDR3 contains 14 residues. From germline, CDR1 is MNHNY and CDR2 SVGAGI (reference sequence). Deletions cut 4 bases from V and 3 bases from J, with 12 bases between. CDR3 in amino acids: CASSSRWSEETQYF. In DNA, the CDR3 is TGTGCCAGCAGTTCACGGTGGTCGGAAGAGACCCAGTACTTC.

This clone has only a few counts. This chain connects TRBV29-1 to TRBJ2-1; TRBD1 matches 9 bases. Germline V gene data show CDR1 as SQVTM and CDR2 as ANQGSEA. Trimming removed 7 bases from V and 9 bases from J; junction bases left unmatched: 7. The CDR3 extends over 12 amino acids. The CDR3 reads CSGGTGLIEQFF. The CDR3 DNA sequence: TGCAGCGGCGGGACAGGGTTGATTGAGCAGTTCTTC.

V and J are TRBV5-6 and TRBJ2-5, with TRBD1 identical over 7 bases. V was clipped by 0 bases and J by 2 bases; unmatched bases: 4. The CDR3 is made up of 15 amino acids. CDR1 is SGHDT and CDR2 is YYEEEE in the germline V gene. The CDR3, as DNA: TGTGCCAGCAGCTTGGCCGGCAGGGGGCAAGAGACCCAGTACTTC. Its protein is CASSLAGRGQETQYF. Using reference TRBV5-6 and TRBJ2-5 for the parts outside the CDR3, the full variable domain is DAGVTQSPTHLIKTRGQQVTLRCSPKSGHDTVSWYQQALGQGPQFIFQYYEEEERQRGNFPDRFSGHQFPNYSSELNVNALLLGDSALYLCASSLAGRGQETQYFGPGTRLLVL.

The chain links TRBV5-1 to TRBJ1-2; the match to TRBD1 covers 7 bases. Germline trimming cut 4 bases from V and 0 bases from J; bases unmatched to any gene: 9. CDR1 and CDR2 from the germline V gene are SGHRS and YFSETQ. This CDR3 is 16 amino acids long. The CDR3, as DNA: TGCGCCAGCAGCCATGGGACAGCATCTGCTAACTATGGCTACACCTTC. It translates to CASSHGTASANYGYTF.

The CDR3 DNA is TGTGCCAGCACCGAAGCTCAGGGTCCTCTCTCCTACGAGCAGTACTTC. It yields the protein CASTEAQGPLSYEQYF. The gene calls are TRBV28 and TRBJ2-7; perhaps TRBD1 as D (5 bases). Germline V CDR1 and CDR2: MDHEN, SYDVKM. V was trimmed by 7 bases and J by 0 bases, leaving 19 bases between them. There are 16 residues in the CDR3.

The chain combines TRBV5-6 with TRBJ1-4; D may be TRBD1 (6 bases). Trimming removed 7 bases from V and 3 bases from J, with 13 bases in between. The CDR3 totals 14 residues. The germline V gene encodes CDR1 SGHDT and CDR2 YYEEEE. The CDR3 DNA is TGTGCCAGCGAACAGGGAAGGGCTAATGAAAAACTGTTTTTT. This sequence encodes CASEQGRANEKLFF.

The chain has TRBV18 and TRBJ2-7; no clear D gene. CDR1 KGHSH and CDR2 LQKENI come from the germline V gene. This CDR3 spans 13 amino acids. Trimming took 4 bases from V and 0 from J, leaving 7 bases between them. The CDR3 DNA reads TGTGCCAGCTCACGGGCAGGCTCCTACGAGCAGTACTTC. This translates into CASSRAGSYEQYF.

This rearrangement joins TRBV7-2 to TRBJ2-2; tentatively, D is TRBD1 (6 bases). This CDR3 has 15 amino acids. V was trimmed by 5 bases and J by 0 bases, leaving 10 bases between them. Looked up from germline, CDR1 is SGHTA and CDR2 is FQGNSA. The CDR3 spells CASSPQGSNTGELFF. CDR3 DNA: TGTGCCAGCAGCCCTCAGGGGTCGAACACCGGGGAGCTGTTTTTT.

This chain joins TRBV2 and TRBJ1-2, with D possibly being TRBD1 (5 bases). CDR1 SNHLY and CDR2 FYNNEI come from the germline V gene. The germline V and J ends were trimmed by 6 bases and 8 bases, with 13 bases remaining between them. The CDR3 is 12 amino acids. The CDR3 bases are TGTGCCAGCAGCTCAGGGTTAGGGGGCTACACCTTC. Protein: CASSSGLGGYTF.

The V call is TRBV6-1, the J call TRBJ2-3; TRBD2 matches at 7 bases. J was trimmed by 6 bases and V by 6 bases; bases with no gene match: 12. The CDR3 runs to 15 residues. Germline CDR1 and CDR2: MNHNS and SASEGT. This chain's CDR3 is CASSGLTGGGDTQYF. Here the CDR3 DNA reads TGTGCCAGCAGCGGACTGACGGGGGGAGGTGATACGCAGTATTTT.

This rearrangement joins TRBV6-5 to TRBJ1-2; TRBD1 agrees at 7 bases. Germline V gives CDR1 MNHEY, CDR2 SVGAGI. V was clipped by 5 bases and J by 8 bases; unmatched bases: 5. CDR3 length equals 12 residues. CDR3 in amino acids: CASSDRAYGYTF. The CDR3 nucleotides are TGTGCCAGCAGTGACAGGGCGTACGGCTACACCTTC.

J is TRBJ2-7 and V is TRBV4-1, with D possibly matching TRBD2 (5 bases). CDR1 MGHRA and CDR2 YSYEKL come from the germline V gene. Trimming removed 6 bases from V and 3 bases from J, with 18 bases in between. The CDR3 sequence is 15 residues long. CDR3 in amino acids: CASRRKDKEDYEQYF. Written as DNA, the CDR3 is TGCGCCAGCAGGCGAAAAGATAAGGAGGACTACGAGCAGTACTTC.